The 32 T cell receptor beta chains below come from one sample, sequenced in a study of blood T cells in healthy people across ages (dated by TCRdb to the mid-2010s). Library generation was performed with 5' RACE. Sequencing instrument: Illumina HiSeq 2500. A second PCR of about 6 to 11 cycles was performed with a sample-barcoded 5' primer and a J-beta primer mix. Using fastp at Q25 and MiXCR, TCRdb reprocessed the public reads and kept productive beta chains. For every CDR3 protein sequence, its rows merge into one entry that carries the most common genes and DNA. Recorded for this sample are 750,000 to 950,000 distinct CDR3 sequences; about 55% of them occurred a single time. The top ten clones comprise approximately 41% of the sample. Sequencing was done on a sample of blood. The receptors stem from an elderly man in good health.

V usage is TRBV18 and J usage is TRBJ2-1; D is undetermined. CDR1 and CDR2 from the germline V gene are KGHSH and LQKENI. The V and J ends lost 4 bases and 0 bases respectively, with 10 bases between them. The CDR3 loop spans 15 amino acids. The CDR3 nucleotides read TGTGCCAGCTCACAAGAACATAGCTCCTACAATGAGCAGTTCTTC. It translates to CASSQEHSSYNEQFF.

Written as DNA, the CDR3 is TGTGCCAGCAGCCCTCCACAGGGGAGCACTGAAGCTTTCTTT. It encodes CASSPPQGSTEAFF. This chain uses TRBV7-2 with TRBJ1-1; the match to TRBD1 covers 7 bases. V was clipped by 5 bases and J by 4 bases; unmatched bases: 7. This CDR3 has 14 amino acids. CDR1 SGHTA and CDR2 FQGNSA come from the germline V gene.

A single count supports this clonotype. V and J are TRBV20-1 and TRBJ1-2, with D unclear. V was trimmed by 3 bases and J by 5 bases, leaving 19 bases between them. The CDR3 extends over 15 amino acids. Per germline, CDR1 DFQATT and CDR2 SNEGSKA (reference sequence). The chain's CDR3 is CSARGGLESLYGYTF. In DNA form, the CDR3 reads TGCAGTGCTAGGGGTGGGTTGGAATCCCTGTATGGCTACACCTTC.

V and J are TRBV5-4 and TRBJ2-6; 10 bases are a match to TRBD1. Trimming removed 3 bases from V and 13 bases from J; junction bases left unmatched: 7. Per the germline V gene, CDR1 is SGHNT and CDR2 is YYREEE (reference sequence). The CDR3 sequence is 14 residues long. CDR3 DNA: TGTGCCAGCAGCTGGAGACAGGGGGCCCGAGTCCTGACTTTC. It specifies CASSWRQGARVLTF.

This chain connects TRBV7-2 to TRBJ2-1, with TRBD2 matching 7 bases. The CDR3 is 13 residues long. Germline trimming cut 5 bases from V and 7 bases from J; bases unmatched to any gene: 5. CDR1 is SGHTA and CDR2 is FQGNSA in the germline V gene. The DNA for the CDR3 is TGTGCCAGCAGCCTAAGCGGGACTAATGAGCAGTTCTTC. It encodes CASSLSGTNEQFF.

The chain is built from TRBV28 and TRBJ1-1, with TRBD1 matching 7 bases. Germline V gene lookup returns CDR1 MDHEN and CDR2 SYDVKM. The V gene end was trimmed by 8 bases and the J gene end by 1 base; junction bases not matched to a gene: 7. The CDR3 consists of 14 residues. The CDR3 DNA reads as TGTGCCAGCCCCCCGACAGGGAAGAACACTGAAGCTTTCTTT. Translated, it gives CASPPTGKNTEAFF.

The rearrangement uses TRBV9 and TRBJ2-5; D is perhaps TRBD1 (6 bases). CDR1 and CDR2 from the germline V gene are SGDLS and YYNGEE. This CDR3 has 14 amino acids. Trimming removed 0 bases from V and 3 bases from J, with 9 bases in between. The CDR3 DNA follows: TGTGCCAGCAGCGTAGAGGCAGGGGAAGAGACCCAGTACTTC. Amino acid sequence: CASSVEAGEETQYF.

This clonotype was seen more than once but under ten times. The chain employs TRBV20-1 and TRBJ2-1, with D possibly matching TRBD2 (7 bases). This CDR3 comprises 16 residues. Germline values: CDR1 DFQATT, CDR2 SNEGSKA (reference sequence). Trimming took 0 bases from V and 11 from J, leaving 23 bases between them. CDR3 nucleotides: TGCAGTGCTAGAGAGGGGGGGCGGGACCTACGCAGTAAGCAGTTCTTC. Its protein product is CSAREGGRDLRSKQFF.

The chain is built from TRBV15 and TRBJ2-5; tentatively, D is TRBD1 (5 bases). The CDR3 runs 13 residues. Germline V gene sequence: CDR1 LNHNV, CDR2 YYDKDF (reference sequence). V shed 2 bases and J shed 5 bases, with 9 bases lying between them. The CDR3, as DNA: TGTGCCACCAGCAGACAGGGTCGGGAGACCCAGTACTTC. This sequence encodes CATSRQGRETQYF.

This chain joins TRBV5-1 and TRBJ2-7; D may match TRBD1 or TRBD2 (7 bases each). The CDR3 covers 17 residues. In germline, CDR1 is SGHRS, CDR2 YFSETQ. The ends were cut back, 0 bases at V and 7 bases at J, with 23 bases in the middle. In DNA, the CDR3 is TGCGCCAGCAGCTTGGCGGGTCAGGGGGGGGCAAGGGATGAGCAGTACTTC. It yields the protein CASSLAGQGGARDEQYF.

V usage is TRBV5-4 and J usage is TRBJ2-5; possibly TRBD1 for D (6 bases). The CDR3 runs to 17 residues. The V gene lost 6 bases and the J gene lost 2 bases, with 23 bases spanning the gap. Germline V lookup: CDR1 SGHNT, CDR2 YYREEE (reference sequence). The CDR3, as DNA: TGTGCCAGCACCCCTGGGGGTCGGACAGCCATGCAAGAGACCCAGTACTTC. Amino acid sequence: CASTPGGRTAMQETQYF.

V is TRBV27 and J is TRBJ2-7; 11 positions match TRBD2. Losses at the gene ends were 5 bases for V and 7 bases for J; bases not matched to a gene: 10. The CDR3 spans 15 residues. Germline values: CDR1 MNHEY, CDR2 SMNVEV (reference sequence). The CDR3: CASSPSTSGRTEQYF. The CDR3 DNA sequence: TGTGCCAGCAGTCCCAGCACTAGCGGGAGAACGGAGCAGTACTTC.

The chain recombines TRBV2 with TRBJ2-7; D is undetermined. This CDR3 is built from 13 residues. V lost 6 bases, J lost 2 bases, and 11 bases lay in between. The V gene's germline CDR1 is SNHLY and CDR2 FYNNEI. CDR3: CASSVGPPYEQYF. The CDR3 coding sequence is TGTGCCAGCAGCGTCGGGCCACCCTACGAGCAGTACTTC. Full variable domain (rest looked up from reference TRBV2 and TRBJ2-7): EPEVTQTPSHQVTQMGQEVILRCVPISNHLYFYWYRQILGQKVEFLVSFYNNEISEKSEIFDDQFSVERPDGSNFTLKIRSTKLEDSAMYFCASSVGPPYEQYFGPGTRLTVT.

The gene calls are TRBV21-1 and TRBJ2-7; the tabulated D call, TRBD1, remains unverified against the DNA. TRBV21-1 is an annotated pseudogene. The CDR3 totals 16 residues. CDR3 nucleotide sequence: TGTGCCAGCAGCAAAGGCGACAGGGACAACCCCTACGAGCAGTACTTC. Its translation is CASSKGDRDNPYEQYF.

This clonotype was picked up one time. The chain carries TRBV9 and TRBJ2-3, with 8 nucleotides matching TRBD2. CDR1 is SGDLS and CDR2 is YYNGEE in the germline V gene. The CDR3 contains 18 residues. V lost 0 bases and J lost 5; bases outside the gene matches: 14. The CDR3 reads CASSVASGAGASVDTQYF. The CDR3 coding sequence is TGTGCCAGCAGCGTAGCATCCGGAGCGGGAGCCTCGGTAGATACGCAGTATTTT.

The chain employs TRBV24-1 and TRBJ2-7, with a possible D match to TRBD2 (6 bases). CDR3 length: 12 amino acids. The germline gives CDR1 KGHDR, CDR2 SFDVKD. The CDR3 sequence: CVAGTEPYEQYF. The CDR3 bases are TGTGTTGCCGGGACTGAACCTTACGAGCAGTACTTC.

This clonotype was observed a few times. CDR3 sequence: CASSGRVRDEQYF. Written as DNA, the CDR3 is TGTGCCAGCTCGGGCCGGGTCCGTGACGAGCAGTACTTC. The rearrangement uses TRBV2 and TRBJ2-4; D is unresolved. The J call is in doubt because the DNA end fits TRBJ2-7 better. Per germline, CDR1 SNHLY and CDR2 FYNNEI. This CDR3 is built from 13 residues.

CDR3: CASSLSGANSPLHF. The CDR3 bases are TGTGCCAGCAGTTTATCCGGGGCTAATTCACCCCTCCACTTT. The chain links TRBV12-3 or TRBV12-4 to TRBJ1-6, with D possibly TRBD1 on 5 matching bases. This CDR3 is built from 14 residues. V dropped 2 bases and J dropped 6 bases, with 8 bases sitting between them.

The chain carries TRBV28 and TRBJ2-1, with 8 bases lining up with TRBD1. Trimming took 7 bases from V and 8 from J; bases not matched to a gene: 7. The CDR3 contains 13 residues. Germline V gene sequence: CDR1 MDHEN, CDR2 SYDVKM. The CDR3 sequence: CASTWAGGYEQFF. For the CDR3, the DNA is TGTGCCAGCACATGGGCAGGGGGCTATGAGCAGTTCTTC.

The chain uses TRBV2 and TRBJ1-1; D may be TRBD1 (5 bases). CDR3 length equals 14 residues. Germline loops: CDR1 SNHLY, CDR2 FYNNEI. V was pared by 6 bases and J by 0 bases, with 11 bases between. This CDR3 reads CASRGGAMNTEAFF. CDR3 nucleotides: TGTGCCAGCAGAGGAGGGGCCATGAACACTGAAGCTTTCTTT.

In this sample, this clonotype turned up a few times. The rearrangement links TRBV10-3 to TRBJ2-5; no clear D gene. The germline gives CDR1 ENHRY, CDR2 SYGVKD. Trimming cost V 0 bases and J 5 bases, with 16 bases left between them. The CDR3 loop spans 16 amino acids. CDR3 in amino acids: CAISESTTIFGETQYF. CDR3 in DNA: TGTGCCATCAGTGAGTCGACCACAATTTTTGGGGAGACCCAGTACTTC.

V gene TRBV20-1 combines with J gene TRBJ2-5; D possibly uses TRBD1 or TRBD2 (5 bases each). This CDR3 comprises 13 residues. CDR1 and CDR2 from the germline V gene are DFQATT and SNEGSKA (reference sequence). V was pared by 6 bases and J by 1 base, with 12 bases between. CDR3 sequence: CSAVRDGQETQYF. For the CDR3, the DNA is TGCAGTGCCGTAAGGGACGGCCAAGAGACCCAGTACTTC.

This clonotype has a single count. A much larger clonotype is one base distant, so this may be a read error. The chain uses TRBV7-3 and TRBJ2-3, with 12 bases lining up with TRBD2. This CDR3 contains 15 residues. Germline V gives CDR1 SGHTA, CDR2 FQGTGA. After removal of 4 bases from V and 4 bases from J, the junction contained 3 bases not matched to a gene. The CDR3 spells CASSSTSGRADTQYF. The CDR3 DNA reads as TGTGCCAGCAGCTCGACTAGCGGGAGAGCAGATACGCAGTATTTT.

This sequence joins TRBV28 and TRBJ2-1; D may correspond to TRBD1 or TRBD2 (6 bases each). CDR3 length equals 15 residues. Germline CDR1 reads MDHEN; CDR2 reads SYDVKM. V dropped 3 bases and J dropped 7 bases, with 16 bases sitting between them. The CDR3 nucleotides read TGTGCCAGCAGTTTGTTCGGGGGCGGTGCGAATGAGCAGTTCTTC. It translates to CASSLFGGGANEQFF.

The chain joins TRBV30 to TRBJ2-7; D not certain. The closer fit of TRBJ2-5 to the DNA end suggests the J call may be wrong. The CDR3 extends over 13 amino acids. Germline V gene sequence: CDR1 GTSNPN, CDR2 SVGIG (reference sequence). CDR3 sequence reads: CAWSVWGRETQYF. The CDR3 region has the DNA TGTGCCTGGAGTGTATGGGGAAGGGAGACCCAGTACTTC.

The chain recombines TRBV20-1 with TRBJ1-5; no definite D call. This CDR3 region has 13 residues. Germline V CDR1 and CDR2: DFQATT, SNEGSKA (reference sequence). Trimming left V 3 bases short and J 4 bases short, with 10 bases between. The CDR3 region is CSASLRGNQPQHF. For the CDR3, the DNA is TGCAGTGCTAGCCTGCGGGGAAATCAGCCCCAGCATTTT.

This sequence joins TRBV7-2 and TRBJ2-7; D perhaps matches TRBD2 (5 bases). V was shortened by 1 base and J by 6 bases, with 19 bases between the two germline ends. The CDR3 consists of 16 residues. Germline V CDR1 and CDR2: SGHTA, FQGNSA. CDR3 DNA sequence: TGTGCCAGCAGCTTAGATAATAGCGTCTACGGGGTCGAGCAGTACTTC. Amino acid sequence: CASSLDNSVYGVEQYF.

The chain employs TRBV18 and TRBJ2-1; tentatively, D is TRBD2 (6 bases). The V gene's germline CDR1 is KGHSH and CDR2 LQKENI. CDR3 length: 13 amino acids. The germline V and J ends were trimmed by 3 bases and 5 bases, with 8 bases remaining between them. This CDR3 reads CASSPTRNNEQFF. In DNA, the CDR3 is TGTGCCAGCTCACCGACTAGGAACAATGAGCAGTTCTTC.

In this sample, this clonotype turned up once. In nucleotides, the CDR3 is TGTGCCAGCAGCCTACAAGGGACTAGCGGGAGCGGGTACTTC. This sequence encodes CASSLQGTSGSGYF. The chain combines TRBV11-1 with TRBJ2-5; 14 bases agree with TRBD2. Trimming at V came to 5 bases and at J to 13 bases, leaving 9 bases not matched to a gene. Germline values: CDR1 SGHAT, CDR2 FQDESV (reference sequence). This CDR3 contains 14 residues. Based on the CDR3 plus reference TRBV11-1 and TRBJ2-5, the full variable domain is EAEVAQSPRYKITEKSQAVAFWCDPISGHATLYWYRQILGQGPELLVQFQDESVVDDSQLPKDRFSAERLKGVDSTLKIQPAELGDSAMYLCASSLQGTSGSGYFGPGTRLLVL.

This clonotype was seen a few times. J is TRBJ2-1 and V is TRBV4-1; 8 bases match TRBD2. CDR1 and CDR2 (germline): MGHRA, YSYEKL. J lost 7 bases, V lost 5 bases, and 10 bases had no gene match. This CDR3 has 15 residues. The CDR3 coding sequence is TGCGCCAGCAGCGGGGTAGCGGGGACCGGGAATGAGCAGTTCTTC. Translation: CASSGVAGTGNEQFF.

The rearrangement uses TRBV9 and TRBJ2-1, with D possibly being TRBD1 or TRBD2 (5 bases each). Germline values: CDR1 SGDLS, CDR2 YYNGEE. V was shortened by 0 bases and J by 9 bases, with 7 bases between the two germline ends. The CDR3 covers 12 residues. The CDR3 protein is CASSVGGGEQFF. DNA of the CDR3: TGTGCCAGCAGCGTAGGTGGGGGTGAGCAGTTCTTC.

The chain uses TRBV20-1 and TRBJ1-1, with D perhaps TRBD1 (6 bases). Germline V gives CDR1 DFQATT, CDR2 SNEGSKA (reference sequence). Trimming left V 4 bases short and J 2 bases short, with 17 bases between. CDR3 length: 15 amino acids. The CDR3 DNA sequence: TGCAGTGCTAAAACCGGACAGCCAAGAAACACTGAAGCTTTCTTT. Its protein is CSAKTGQPRNTEAFF.